This is a list of T cell receptor beta chains from one sample in a study of cytomegalovirus exposure and HLA in healthy donors. Libraries were prepared by immunoSEQ multiplex PCR; TCRdb keeps only in-frame clonotypes and omits some of them. The table lists over 150,000 clones, with 0.7% to 0.8% in the top ten. Sequencing was done on a sample of PBMCs. These receptors were obtained from a boy between 10 and 17 years old in good health and CMV-seronegative. Each CDR3 is given with its conserved first and last residue. D genes are given only for firm matches.

TRBV5-6	16	TRBJ1-3	TRBD1	CASSERRDRRFITIYF	TGTGCCAGCAGCGAACGCCGGGACAGAAGGTTTATTACCATATATTTT
TRBV9	14	TRBJ1-2	NA	CASSDVDSNYGYTF	TGTGCCAGCAGCGACGTCGACAGCAACTATGGCTACACCTTC
TRBV5-6	13	TRBJ2-7	NA	CASSELLRLEQYF	TGTGCCAGCAGCGAACTTCTACGACTGGAGCAGTACTTC
TRBV9	17	TRBJ2-1	TRBD2	CASSVGTSGGAWNEQFF	TGTGCCAGCAGCGTAGGGACTAGCGGGGGGGCGTGGAATGAGCAGTTCTTC
TRBV30	17	TRBJ1-2	TRBD1	CAWSVPPRTGGYWGYTF	TGTGCCTGGAGTGTACCCCCCCGGACAGGGGGCTATTGGGGCTACACCTTC
TRBV9	16	TRBJ2-2	TRBD1	CASSVQGQANTGELFF	TGTGCCAGCAGCGTACAAGGACAGGCGAACACCGGGGAGCTGTTTTTT
TRBV5-1	15	TRBJ2-3	TRBD2	CASTKAGFSTDTQYF	TGCGCCAGCACCAAAGCGGGGTTTAGCACAGATACGCAGTATTTT
TRBV7-9	15	TRBJ2-3	TRBD2	CASSPKLAGGDTQYF	TGTGCCAGCAGCCCGAAGCTAGCGGGCGGAGATACGCAGTATTTT
TRBV9	18	TRBJ2-1	TRBD2	CASSARLAGGPEADEQFF	TGTGCCAGCAGCGCTAGACTAGCGGGGGGGCCGGAGGCCGATGAGCAGTTCTTC
TRBV19	14	TRBJ2-2	NA	CASIGITGPGELFF	TGTGCCAGTATCGGGATAACGGGTCCCGGGGAGCTGTTTTTT